The rows below give T cell receptor beta chains drawn from one sample of a study of blood T cell repertoires in COVID-19. Clones were sequenced by immunoSEQ multiplex PCR, and TCRdb holds only the in-frame ones, with some missing. Here the sample spans nearly 110,000 clones, roughly four fifths being singletons. Material: peripheral blood. The receptors were sampled from a woman in her fifties or sixties with acute or convalescent COVID-19. The CDR3 runs from the conserved cysteine through the conserved F or W. The D gene is left open where the match is weak. A clone size is listed for some rows: how often the clone was seen (once, few, many), or a class if it is expanded.

15	TRBV30	NA	TRBJ2-2	NA	TGTGCCTGGAGTGCCTTATCAGGGGAAGCCGGGGAGCTGTTTTTT	CAWSALSGEAGELFF
16	TRBV7-2	once	TRBJ2-3	TRBD2	TGTGCCAGCAGGCCCGGGGGGGCGGATGGCACAGATACGCAGTATTTT	CASRPGGADGTDTQYF
13	TRBV5-1	NA	TRBJ2-7	TRBD2	TGCGCCAGCAGCTCCCCGGGGGGGCACGAGCAGTACTTC	CASSSPGGHEQYF
16	TRBV9	NA	TRBJ1-6	TRBD1	TGTGCCAGCAGCGCCTACCTTGGGGACAGAAATTCACCCCTCCACTTT	CASSAYLGDRNSPLHF
13	TRBV2	once	TRBJ2-7	NA	TGTGCCAGCAGCCAGGGGACCTCCTACGAGCAGTACTTC	CASSQGTSYEQYF
13	TRBV6-5	NA	TRBJ1-2	NA	TGTGCCAGCAGTTACTCGCAGGGGCGCGGCTACACCTTC	CASSYSQGRGYTF
17	TRBV19	NA	TRBJ2-2	TRBD1	TGTGCCAGTAGTATAGGACAGGGGGCGTTTAACACCGGGGAGCTGTTTTTT	CASSIGQGAFNTGELFF
19	TRBV7-2	NA	TRBJ2-7	NA	TGTGCCAGCAGCTTGTGGCGGCGGGGTGAACCCAAGAGCTCCTACGAGCAGTACTTC	CASSLWRRGEPKSSYEQYF
16	TRBV6-6	NA	TRBJ2-7	TRBD2	TGTGCCAGCAGGAGGCAACTAGCGGACAGCTCCTACGAGCAGTACTTC	CASRRQLADSSYEQYF
15	TRBV6-2/TRBV6-3	NA	TRBJ1-1	TRBD1	TGTGCCAGCAGTCCGGGACAGGGCTTGGGCACTGAAGCTTTCTTT	CASSPGQGLGTEAFF
14	TRBV5-8	NA	TRBJ1-2	NA	TGTGCCAGCAGCCGCCTCTGGGGGGACTATGGCTACACCTTC	CASSRLWGDYGYTF
15	TRBV7-2	NA	TRBJ1-3	TRBD1	TGTGCCAGCAGCCTGGGGACAGTCTCTGGAAACACCATATATTTT	CASSLGTVSGNTIYF
16	TRBV2	NA	TRBJ2-6	TRBD1	TGTGCCAGCAGGTTGACAGGGGGCACTGGGGCCAACGTCCTGACTTTC	CASRLTGGTGANVLTF
14	TRBV25-1	NA	TRBJ2-1	TRBD2	TGTGCCAGCCGTTTAAGCGGGGGATCTTGGGAGCAGTTCTTC	CASRLSGGSWEQFF
14	TRBV18	few	TRBJ2-3	TRBD1	TGTGCCAGCTCAGAGACAGGGGGAGCAGATACGCAGTATTTT	CASSETGGADTQYF
17	TRBV9	NA	TRBJ1-1	TRBD1	TGTGCCAGCAGCGTAGATCCGGGGACAGGGATGAACACTGAAGCTTTCTTT	CASSVDPGTGMNTEAFF
15	TRBV6-5	once	TRBJ1-5	TRBD1	TGTGCCAGCAGTTATGGGACAGATAGCAATCAGCCCCAGCATTTT	CASSYGTDSNQPQHF
15	TRBV19	NA	TRBJ2-5	NA	TGTGCCAGTAGTCCCGTGGGGCACCGAGAGGAGACCCAGTACTTC	CASSPVGHREETQYF
18	TRBV5-6	NA	TRBJ2-3	NA	TGTGCCAGCAGTTGGCGGCACAGGTTTGGAACCTCCACAGATACGCAGTATTTT	CASSWRHRFGTSTDTQYF
14	TRBV11-2	NA	TRBJ1-2	NA	TGTGCCAGCAGCTTAGTGGGCTATAACTATGGCTACACCTTC	CASSLVGYNYGYTF
16	TRBV7-9	NA	TRBJ1-3	TRBD1	TGTGCCAGCAGCCGGCATACAGGGGGCGATGGAAACACCATATATTTT	CASSRHTGGDGNTIYF
14	TRBV19	NA	TRBJ1-5	NA	TGTGCCAGTAGAGATAGGGGGACGAATCAGCCCCAGCATTTT	CASRDRGTNQPQHF
14	TRBV7-9	NA	TRBJ2-1	TRBD1	TGTGCCAGCAGCATATCTACAGGGGGCTTTGAGCAGTTCTTC	CASSISTGGFEQFF
15	TRBV7-9	NA	TRBJ2-7	TRBD1	TGTGCCAGCAGCTCCAAGGGACAGGGGAACCACGAGCAGTACTTC	CASSSKGQGNHEQYF
14	TRBV3-1/TRBV3-2	NA	TRBJ2-5	TRBD2	TGTGCCAGCAGCCAAAGCGGGGGGCAAGAGACCCAGTACTTC	CASSQSGGQETQYF
15	TRBV7-9	NA	TRBJ2-2	TRBD1	TGTGCCAGCAGCGCCGGGACAGGGTACACCGGGGAGCTGTTTTTT	CASSAGTGYTGELFF
14	TRBV2	few	TRBJ2-7	NA	TGTGCCAGCACCCGGGAGGGACAGGGTACCGAGCAGTACTTC	CASTREGQGTEQYF
14	TRBV28	NA	TRBJ1-5	NA	TGTGCCAGCAGCTCGACAGCTAGCAATCAGCCCCAGCATTTT	CASSSTASNQPQHF
16	TRBV6-1	NA	TRBJ1-2	NA	TGTGCCAGCAGTGACACCTGGACAGATTCTAACTATGGCTACACCTTC	CASSDTWTDSNYGYTF
15	TRBV24-1	NA	TRBJ1-2	TRBD1	TGTGCCACCGTCGGACAGGGGAGTAGGTTTGGTGGCTACACCTTC	CATVGQGSRFGGYTF
15	TRBV6-4	NA	TRBJ1-6	TRBD1	TGTGCCAGCAGTGACTTGGGACAGGGCAATTCACCCCTCCACTTT	CASSDLGQGNSPLHF
13	TRBV10-2	few	TRBJ1-1	NA	TGCGCCAGAGCACAGGGTGGGAACACTGAAGCTTTCTTT	CARAQGGNTEAFF
13	TRBV2	few	TRBJ2-7	NA	TGTGCCAGCAGTGGGGCTCCTGTCGGCGAGCAGTACTTC	CASSGAPVGEQYF
15	TRBV11-2	NA	TRBJ2-2	NA	TGTGCCAGCAGCTTAGAGACGGGTATTACCGGGGAGCTGTTTTTT	CASSLETGITGELFF
13	TRBV12-3/TRBV12-4	NA	TRBJ1-4	NA	TGTGCCAGCAGTTTACTCAGGGATGAAAAACTGTTTTTT	CASSLLRDEKLFF
14	TRBV6-2/TRBV6-3	NA	TRBJ1-5	NA	TGTGCCAGCAGTTTCGGACAGCGCAATCAGCCCCAGCATTTT	CASSFGQRNQPQHF
14	TRBV2	NA	TRBJ2-1	TRBD1	TGTGCCAGGCGATGGACAGGGGGGGATCATGAGCAGTTCTTC	CARRWTGGDHEQFF
14	TRBV5-1	NA	TRBJ1-1	TRBD1	TGCGCCAGCAGCTTGGCCGGGACAGCGAAGGAAGCTTTCTTT	CASSLAGTAKEAFF
13	TRBV19	NA	TRBJ1-2	NA	TGTGCCAGTGGCCCGGGTCCCAACTATGGCTACACCTTC	CASGPGPNYGYTF
14	TRBV5-1	few	TRBJ1-2	NA	TGCGCCAGCAGCTTAACAGGGAACGACTATGGCTACACCTTC	CASSLTGNDYGYTF
15	TRBV5-8	once	TRBJ2-3	TRBD2	TGTGCCAGCAGCTTATGGCTAGCGGGAACGAATACGCAGTATTTT	CASSLWLAGTNTQYF
13	TRBV11-3	NA	TRBJ1-1	NA	TGTGCCAGCAGCCAAGGACAGAACACTGAAGCTTTCTTT	CASSQGQNTEAFF
15	TRBV19	few	TRBJ2-1	TRBD2	TGTGCCAGTAACTCACTAGCGGGGGACTACAATGAGCAGTTCTTC	CASNSLAGDYNEQFF
15	TRBV6-2/TRBV6-3	NA	TRBJ2-7	NA	TGTGCCAGCAGTTACCTTCTAGCCCGGAGGGGCGAGCAGTACTTC	CASSYLLARRGEQYF
14	TRBV28	NA	TRBJ2-7	NA	TGTGCCAGCAGTTCGGACTGGCACTCCTACGAGCAGTACTTC	CASSSDWHSYEQYF
13	TRBV30	NA	TRBJ1-1	NA	TGTGCCTTGACCGGAGGCTCTGGTTGGGTAGCTTTCTTT	CALTGGSGWVAFF
18	TRBV27	NA	TRBJ1-4	TRBD1	TGTGCCAGCAGGGAAACGGGACAGGGCCTTGGATCCGATGAAAAACTGTTTTTT	CASRETGQGLGSDEKLFF
15	TRBV7-3	NA	TRBJ2-3	TRBD2	TGTGCCAGCGCCGAGACTAGCGCGAGCACAGATACGCAGTATTTT	CASAETSASTDTQYF
14	TRBV29-1	NA	TRBJ1-6	TRBD1	TGCAGCGTTCAATATTCAGGGGGGAATTCACCCCTCCACTTT	CSVQYSGGNSPLHF
14	TRBV19	NA	TRBJ2-1	NA	TGTGCCAGTAATGGAGGGAGGGGGTACAATGAGCAGTTCTTC	CASNGGRGYNEQFF
13	TRBV12-3/TRBV12-4	NA	TRBJ1-1	NA	TGTGCCAGCAGAACCGCAGGGTTCACTGAAGCTTTCTTT	CASRTAGFTEAFF
15	TRBV9	once	TRBJ2-7	TRBD1	TGTGCCAGCAGCGAAGGACAGGGCTGGTCCTACGAGCAGTACTTC	CASSEGQGWSYEQYF
14	TRBV6-5	NA	TRBJ2-7	TRBD1	TGTGCCAGCAGGACGGACAGGGACTCTTACGAGCAGTACTTC	CASRTDRDSYEQYF
15	TRBV19	NA	TRBJ2-7	TRBD2	TGTGCCAGTAGGTGGACTAGCGGGAATTCAGGCGAGCAGTACTTC	CASRWTSGNSGEQYF
17	TRBV5-1	NA	TRBJ2-3	TRBD2	TGCGCCAGCAGCTTGTTGACGTTGGCGGGGGGCCCAGATACGCAGTATTTT	CASSLLTLAGGPDTQYF